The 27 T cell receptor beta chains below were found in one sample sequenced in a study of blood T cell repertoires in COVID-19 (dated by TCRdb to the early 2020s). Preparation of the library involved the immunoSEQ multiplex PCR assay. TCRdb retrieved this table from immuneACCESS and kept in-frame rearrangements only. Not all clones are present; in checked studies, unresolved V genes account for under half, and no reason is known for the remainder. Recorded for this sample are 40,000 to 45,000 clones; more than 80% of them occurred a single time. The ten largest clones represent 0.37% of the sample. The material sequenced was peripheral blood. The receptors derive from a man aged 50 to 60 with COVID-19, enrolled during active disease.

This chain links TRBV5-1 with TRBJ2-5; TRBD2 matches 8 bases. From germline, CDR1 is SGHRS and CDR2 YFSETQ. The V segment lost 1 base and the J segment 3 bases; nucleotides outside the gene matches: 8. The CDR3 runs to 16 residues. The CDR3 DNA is TGCGCCAGCAGCTTGCTAGCGGGCCCGAGGGAAGAGACCCAGTACTTC. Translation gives CASSLLAGPREETQYF. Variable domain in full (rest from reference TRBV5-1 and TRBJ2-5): KAGVTQTPRYLIKTRGQQVTLSCSPISGHRSVSWYQQTPGQGLQFLFEYFSETQRNKGNFPGRFSGRQFSNSRSEMNVSTLELGDSALYLCASSLLAGPREETQYFGPGTRLLVL.

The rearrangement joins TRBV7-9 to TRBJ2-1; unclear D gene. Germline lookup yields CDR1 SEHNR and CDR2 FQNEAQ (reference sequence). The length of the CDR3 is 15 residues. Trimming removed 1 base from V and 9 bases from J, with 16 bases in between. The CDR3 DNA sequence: TGTGCCAGCAGCTTAGGAGCTAGTTTGTTGAGTGAGCAGTTCTTC. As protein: CASSLGASLLSEQFF.

The CDR3: CASSSRQGYNEKLFF. In DNA form, the CDR3 reads TGTGCCAGCAGTTCCCGACAGGGGTATAACGAAAAACTGTTTTTT. The chain recombines TRBV6-5 with TRBJ1-4, with TRBD1 matching 8 bases. This CDR3 spans 15 amino acids. The V and J ends lost 4 bases and 8 bases, in that order; junction bases with no gene match: 9. Germline loops: CDR1 MNHEY, CDR2 SVGAGI.

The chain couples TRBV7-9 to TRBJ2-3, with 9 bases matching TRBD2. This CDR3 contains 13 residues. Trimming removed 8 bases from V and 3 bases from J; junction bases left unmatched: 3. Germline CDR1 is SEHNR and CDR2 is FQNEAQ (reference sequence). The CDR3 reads CASCLAGTDTQYF. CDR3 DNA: TGTGCCAGCTGTCTAGCGGGGACAGATACGCAGTATTTT.

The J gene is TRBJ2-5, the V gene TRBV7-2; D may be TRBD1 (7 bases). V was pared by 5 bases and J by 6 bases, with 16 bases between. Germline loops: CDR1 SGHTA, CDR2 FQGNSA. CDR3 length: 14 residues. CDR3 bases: TGTGCCAGCAGCAAAAGCCAGGGGGGCCAGACCCAGTACTTC. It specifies CASSKSQGGQTQYF.

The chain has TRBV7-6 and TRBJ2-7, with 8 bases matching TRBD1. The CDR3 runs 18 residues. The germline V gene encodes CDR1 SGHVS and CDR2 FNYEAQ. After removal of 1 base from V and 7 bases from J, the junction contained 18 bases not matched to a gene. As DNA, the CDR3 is TGTGCCAGCAGCTTAGGAATAGGGGGGCAGGGGGCTTTTCGGGAGCAGTACTTC. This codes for CASSLGIGGQGAFREQYF.

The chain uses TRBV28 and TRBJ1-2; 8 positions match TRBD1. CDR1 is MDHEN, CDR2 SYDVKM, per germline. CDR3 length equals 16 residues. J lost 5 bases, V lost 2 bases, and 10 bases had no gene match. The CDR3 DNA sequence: TGTGCCAGCAGTTTACCCGACAGGGGAGGAAAATATGGCTACACCTTC. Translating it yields CASSLPDRGGKYGYTF.

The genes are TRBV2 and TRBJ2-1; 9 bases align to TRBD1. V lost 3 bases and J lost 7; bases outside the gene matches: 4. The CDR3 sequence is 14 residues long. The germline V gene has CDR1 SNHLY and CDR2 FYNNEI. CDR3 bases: TGTGCCAGCAGTGATGGGACAGGGAGTAATGAGCAGTTCTTC. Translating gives CASSDGTGSNEQFF.

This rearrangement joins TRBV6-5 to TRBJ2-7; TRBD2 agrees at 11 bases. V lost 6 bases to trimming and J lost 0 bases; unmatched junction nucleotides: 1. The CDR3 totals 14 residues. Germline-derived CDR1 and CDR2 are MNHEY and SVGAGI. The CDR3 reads CASRTSGSSYEQYF. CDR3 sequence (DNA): TGTGCCAGCAGAACTAGCGGGAGCTCCTACGAGCAGTACTTC.

The CDR3 DNA is TGCGCCAGCAGCCTGACGGACAGGGGAGGTGAGACCCAGTACTTC. Protein: CASSLTDRGGETQYF. The chain couples TRBV4-3 to TRBJ2-5; 9 bases line up with TRBD1. Germline V CDR1 and CDR2: LGHNA, YSLEER. J was trimmed by 5 bases and V by 4 bases; bases with no gene match: 8. The CDR3 has 15 amino acids.

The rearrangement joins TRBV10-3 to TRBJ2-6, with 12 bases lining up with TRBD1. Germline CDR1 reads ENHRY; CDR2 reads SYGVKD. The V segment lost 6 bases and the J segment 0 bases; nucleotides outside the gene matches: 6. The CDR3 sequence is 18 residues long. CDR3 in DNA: TGTGCCATCAGGGGGGACAGGGGGCGATCCTCTGGGGCCAACGTCCTGACTTTC. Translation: CAIRGDRGRSSGANVLTF.

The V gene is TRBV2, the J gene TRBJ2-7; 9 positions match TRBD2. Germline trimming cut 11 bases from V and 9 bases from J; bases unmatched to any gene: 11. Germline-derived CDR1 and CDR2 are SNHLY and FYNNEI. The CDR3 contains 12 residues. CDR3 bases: TGTGCCGGGGGACTAGCCGGGGGCCGGCAGTACTTC. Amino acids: CAGGLAGGRQYF. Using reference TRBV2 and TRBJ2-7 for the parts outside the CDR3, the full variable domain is EPEVTQTPSHQVTQMGQEVILRCVPISNHLYFYWYRQILGQKVEFLVSFYNNEISEKSEIFDDQFSVERPDGSNFTLKIRSTKLEDSAMYFCAGGLAGGRQYFGPGTRLTVT.

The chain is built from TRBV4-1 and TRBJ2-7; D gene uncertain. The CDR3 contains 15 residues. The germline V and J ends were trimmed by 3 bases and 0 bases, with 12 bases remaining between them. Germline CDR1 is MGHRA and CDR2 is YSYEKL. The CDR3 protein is CASSHRLVSSYEQYF. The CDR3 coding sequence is TGCGCCAGCAGCCACCGCCTAGTGAGCTCCTACGAGCAGTACTTC.

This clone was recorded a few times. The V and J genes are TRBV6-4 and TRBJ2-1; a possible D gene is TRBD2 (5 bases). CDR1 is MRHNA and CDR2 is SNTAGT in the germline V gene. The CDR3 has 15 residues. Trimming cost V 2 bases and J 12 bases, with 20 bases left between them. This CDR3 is CASSDKASSISGQFF. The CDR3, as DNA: TGTGCCAGCAGTGACAAGGCTAGCTCCATTTCTGGGCAGTTCTTC.

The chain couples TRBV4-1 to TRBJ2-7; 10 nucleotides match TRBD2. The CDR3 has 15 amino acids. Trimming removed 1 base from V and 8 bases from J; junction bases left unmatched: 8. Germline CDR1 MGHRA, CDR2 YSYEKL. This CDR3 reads CASSQASLAGVKQYF. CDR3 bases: TGCGCCAGCAGCCAAGCCTCCCTAGCGGGAGTCAAGCAGTACTTC.

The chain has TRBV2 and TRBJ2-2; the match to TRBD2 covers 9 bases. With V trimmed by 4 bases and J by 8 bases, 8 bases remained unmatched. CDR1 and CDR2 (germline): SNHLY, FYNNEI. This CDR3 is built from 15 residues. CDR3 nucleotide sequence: TGTGCCAGCAGTGGTCTAGCGGGATACTCTGGGGAGCTGTTTTTT. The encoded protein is CASSGLAGYSGELFF.

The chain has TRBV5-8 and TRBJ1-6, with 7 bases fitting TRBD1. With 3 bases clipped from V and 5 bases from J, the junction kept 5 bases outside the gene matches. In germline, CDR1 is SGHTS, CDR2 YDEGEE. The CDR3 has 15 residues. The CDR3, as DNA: TGTGCCAGCAGCTCCTGGGACAGCAATAATTCACCCCTCCACTTT. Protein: CASSSWDSNNSPLHF.

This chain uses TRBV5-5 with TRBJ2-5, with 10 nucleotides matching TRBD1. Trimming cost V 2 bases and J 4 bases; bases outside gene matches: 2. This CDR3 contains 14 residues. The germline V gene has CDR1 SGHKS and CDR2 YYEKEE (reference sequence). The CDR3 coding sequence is TGTGCCAGCAGCTTTGACAGGGGGCGAGAGACCCAGTACTTC. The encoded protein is CASSFDRGRETQYF.

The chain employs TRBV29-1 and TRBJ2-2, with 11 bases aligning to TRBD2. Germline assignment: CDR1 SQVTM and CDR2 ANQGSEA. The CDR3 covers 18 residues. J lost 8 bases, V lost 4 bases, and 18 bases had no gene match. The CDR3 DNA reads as TGCAGCGTTGGCGAGACGGGGACTAGCGGTTGGCTAAGGGGGGAGCTGTTTTTT. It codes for CSVGETGTSGWLRGELFF.

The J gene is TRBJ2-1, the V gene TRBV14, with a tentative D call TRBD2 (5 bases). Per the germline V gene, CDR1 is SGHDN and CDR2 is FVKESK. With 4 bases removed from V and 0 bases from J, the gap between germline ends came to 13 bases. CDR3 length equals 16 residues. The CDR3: CASSPRRPSSYNEQFF. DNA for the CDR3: TGTGCCAGCAGCCCCAGGAGGCCCAGCTCCTACAATGAGCAGTTCTTC.

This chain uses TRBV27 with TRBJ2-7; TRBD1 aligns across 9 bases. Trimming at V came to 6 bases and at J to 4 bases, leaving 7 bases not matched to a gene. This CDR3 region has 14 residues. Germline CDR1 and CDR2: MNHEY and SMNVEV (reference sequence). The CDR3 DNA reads TGTGCCAGCAGGATAACAGGGGGCAGATACGAGCAGTACTTC. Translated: CASRITGGRYEQYF.

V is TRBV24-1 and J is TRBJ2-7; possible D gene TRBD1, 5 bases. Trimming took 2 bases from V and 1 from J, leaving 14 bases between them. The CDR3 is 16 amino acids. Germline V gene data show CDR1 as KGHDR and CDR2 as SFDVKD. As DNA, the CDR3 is TGTGCCACCAGTGATTGGGTCAGGGTAAGATCCTACGAGCAGTACTTC. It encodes CATSDWVRVRSYEQYF.

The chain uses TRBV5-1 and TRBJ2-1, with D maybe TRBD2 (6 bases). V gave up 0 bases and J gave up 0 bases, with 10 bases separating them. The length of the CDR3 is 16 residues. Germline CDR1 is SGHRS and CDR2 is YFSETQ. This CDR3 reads CASSLVSGSSYNEQFF. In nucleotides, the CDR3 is TGCGCCAGCAGCTTGGTTTCCGGGAGCTCCTACAATGAGCAGTTCTTC.

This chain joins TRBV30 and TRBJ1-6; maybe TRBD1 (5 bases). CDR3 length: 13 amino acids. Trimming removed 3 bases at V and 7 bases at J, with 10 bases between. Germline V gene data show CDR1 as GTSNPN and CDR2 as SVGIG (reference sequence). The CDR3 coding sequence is TGTGCCTGGAGGGGGCCGCCGAATTCACCCCTCCACTTT. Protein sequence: CAWRGPPNSPLHF.

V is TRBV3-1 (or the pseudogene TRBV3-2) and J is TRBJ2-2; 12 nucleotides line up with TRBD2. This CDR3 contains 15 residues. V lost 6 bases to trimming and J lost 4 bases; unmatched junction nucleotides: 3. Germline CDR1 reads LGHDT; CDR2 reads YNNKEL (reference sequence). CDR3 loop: CASRSTSGSTGELFF. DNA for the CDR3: TGTGCCAGCAGGTCGACTAGCGGGAGCACCGGGGAGCTGTTTTTT.

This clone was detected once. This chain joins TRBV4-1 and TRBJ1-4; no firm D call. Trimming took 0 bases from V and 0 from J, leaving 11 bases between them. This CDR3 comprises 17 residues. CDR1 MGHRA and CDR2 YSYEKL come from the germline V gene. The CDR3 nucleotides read TGCGCCAGCAGCCAAGAGGGGAGGCCAGCAACTAATGAAAAACTGTTTTTT. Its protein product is CASSQEGRPATNEKLFF.

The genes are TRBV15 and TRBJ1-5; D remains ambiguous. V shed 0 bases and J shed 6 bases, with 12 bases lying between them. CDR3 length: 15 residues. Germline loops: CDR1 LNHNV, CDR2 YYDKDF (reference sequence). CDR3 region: CATSREYEGSQPQHF. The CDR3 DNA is TGTGCCACCAGCAGAGAGTATGAGGGTAGTCAGCCCCAGCATTTT.